This paragraph covers one T cell receptor (beta chain) sequence. Profiled with immunoSEQ multiplex PCR; TCRdb holds only in-frame clones, not every one. The table shows 73,000 or so clones, with approximately 84% occurring only once. Time point of the sample: after neoadjuvant nivolumab, at surgical resection. Per germline, CDR1 MNHEY and CDR2 SVGAGI. The CDR3 contains 13 residues. The V and J ends lost 6 bases and 4 bases respectively, with 10 bases between them. This sample was included in a study of neoadjuvant anti-PD-1 for oral cavity cancer. The input for sequencing was PBMCs, taken after nivolumab (anti-PD-1) treatment. The rearrangement links TRBV6-5 to TRBJ1-3; possibly TRBD1 for D (5 bases). The TCR comes from a person aged 35-80 years with oral cavity squamous cell carcinoma. The CDR3 reads CASRDSSGNTIYF. In nucleotides, the CDR3 is TGTGCCAGCAGAGACAGTTCAGGAAACACCATATATTTT.